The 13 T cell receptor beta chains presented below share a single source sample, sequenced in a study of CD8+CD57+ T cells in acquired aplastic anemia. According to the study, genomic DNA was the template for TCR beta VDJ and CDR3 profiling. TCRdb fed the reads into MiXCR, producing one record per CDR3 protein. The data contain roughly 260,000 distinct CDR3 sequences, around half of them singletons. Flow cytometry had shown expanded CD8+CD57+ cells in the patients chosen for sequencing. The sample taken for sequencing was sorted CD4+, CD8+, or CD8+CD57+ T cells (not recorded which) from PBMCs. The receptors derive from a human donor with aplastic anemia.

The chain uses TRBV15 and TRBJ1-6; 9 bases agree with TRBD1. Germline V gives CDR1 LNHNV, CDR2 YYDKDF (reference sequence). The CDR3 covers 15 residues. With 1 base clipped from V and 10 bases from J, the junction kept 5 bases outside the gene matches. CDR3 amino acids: CATSRGTGVGSPLHF. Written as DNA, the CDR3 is TGTGCCACCAGCAGAGGGACAGGGGTGGGGTCACCCCTCCACTTT.

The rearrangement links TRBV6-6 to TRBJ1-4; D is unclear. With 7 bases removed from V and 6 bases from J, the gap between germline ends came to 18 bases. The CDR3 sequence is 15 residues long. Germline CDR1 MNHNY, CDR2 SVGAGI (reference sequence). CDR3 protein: CASTYWSSEDEKLFF. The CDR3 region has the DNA TGTGCCAGCACCTACTGGTCTTCCGAGGATGAAAAACTGTTTTTT.

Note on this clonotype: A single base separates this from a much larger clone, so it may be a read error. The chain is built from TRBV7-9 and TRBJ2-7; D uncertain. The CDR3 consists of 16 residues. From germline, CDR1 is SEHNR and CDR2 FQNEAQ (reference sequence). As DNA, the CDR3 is TGTGCCAGCAGCTCCTTTCCTGGCCAGATGACCTACGAGCAGCACTTC. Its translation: CASSSFPGQMTYEQHF.

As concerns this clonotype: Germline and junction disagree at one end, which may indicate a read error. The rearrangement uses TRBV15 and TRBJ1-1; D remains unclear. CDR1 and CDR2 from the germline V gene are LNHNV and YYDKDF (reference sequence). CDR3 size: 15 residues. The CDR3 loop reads CATGRDKEGYTEAFF. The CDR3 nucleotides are TGTGCCACCGGCAGAGATAAGGAGGGCTACACTGAAGCCTTCTTT.

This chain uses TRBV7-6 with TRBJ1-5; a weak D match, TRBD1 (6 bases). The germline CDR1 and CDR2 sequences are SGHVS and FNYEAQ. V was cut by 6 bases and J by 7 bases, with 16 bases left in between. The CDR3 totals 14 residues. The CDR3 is CASSRGAEEQPQHF. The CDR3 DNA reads TGTGCCAGCAGTAGGGGGGCCGAGGAACAGCCCCAGCATTTT.

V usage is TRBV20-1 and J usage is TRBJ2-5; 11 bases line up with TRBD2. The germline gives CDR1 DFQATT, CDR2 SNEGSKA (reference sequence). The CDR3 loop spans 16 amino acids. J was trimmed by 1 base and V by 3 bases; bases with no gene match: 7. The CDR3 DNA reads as TGCAGTGCTAGGATCGGGACTAGCGGAGGCCAAGAGACCCAGTACTTC. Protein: CSARIGTSGGQETQYF.

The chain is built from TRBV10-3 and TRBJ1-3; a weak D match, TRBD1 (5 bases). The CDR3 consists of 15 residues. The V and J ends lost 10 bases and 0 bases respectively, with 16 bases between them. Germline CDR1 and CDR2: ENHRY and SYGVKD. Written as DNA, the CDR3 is TGTGCCAGCAGCCGGGACGAACGCTCTGGAAACACCATATATTTT. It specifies CASSRDERSGNTIYF.

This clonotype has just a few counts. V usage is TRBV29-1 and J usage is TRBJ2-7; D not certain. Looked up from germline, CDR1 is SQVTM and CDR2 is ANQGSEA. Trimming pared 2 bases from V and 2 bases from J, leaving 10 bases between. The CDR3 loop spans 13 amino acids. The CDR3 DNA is TGCAGCGTTGAAACTGGTTCACCCTACGAGCAGTACTTC. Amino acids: CSVETGSPYEQYF.

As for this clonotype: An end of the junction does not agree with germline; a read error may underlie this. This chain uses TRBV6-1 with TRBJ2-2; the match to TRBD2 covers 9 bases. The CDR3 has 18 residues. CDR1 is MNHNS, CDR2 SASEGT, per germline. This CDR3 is CASTRGLLREGSTGEPFF. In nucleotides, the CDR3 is TGTGCCAGCACCCGTGGATTATTGCGGGAGGGTTCAACCGGGGAGCCGTTTTTT.

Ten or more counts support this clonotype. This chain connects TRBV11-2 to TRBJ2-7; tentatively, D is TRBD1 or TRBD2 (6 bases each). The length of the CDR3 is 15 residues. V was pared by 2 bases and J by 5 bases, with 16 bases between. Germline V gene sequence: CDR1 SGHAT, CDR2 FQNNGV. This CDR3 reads CASSLREQGRHEQYF. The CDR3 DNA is TGTGCCAGCAGCTTAAGGGAGCAGGGGAGGCACGAGCAGTACTTC.

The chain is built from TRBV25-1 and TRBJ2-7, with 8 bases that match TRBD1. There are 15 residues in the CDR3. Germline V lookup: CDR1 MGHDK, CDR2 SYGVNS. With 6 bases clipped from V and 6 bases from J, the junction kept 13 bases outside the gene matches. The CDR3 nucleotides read TGTGCCAGCAGGAGAGGGACAGGAGGGCTAGGCGAGCAGTACTTC. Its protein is CASRRGTGGLGEQYF.

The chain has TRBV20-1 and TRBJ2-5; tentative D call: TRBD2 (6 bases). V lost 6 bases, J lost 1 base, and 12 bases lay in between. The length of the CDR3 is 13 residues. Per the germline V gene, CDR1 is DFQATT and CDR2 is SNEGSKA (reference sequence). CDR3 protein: CSAGTGSQETQYF. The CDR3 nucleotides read TGCAGTGCCGGCACCGGGAGCCAAGAGACCCAGTACTTC.

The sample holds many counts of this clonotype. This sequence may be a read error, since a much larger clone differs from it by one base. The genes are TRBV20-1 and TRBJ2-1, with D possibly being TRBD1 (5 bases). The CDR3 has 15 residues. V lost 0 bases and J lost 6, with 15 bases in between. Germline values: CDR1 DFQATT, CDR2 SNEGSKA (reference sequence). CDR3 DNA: TGCAGTGCTAGAGAGCCGAGGAATGGGGCCAATGAGCAGTTCTTC. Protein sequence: CSAREPRNGANEQFF.